The clone carrying this T cell receptor beta chain has ten or more counts. Its specificity is not known. These data come from a study of blood T cells in healthy people across ages. Study findings and constraints: CMV infection status of these donors was not known.

Through a sample-barcoded 5' primer and a J-beta primer mix, a second PCR was run for 7 to 11 cycles. TCRdb processed the 5' RACE reads anew with MiXCR; each CDR3 protein has one entry. The sample includes approximately 810,000 distinct CDR3 sequences, under 30% of them seen just once. The receptor comes from a woman older than 75 in good health. The sequenced sample was blood.

Written as DNA, the CDR3 is TGTGCCAGCAGTTTAGGGGTCGGCAGGGTCAGGGATGGCTACACCTTC. Its protein product is CASSLGVGRVRDGYTF. This chain uses TRBV12-3 or TRBV12-4 with TRBJ1-2, with D possibly matching TRBD1 (5 bases). This CDR3 spans 16 amino acids. V dropped 1 base and J dropped 6 bases, with 18 bases sitting between them.